The 9 T cell receptor beta chains listed next were all sequenced from one sample in a study of PD-1 blockade in mismatch repair-deficient tumors. Antigens for these TCRs are unknown. The time point denotes: roughly 11-day in vitro stimulation with candidate neoantigen peptide 6. Profiled with immunoSEQ multiplex PCR; TCRdb holds only in-frame clones, not every one. The data contain about 15,000 clones, more than 85% of them singletons. The material was cells cultured in vitro, obtained from a patient treated with pembrolizumab. These receptors came from an adult with mismatch repair-deficient cancer.

The chain uses TRBV2 and TRBJ1-1; 8 nucleotides agree with TRBD1. The length of the CDR3 is 14 residues. The J segment lost 3 bases and the V segment lost 10 bases, leaving 10 bases of the junction unmatched. The germline gives CDR1 SNHLY, CDR2 FYNNEI. The CDR3 coding sequence is TGTGCCACTCTGGACAGGGCCCCGGACACTGAAGCTTTCTTT. Translating it yields CATLDRAPDTEAFF.

The chain carries TRBV7-3 and TRBJ1-5; D is unresolved. The V end was cut by 2 bases, the J end by 9 bases, with 20 bases between. This CDR3 spans 16 amino acids. CDR1 and CDR2 (germline): SGHTA, FQGTGA. CDR3 nucleotide sequence: TGTGCCAGCAGCTTATCCTCCGCCGGCGCGAGCCTGCCCCAGCATTTT. It codes for CASSLSSAGASLPQHF.

The V and J genes are TRBV27 and TRBJ1-1; no clear D gene. The length of the CDR3 is 13 residues. Germline CDR1 MNHEY, CDR2 SMNVEV (reference sequence). V lost 0 bases, J lost 6 bases, and 8 bases lay in between. CDR3 DNA sequence: TGTGCCAGCAGTTTATCAAATGATTCTGAAGCTTTCTTT. Amino acids: CASSLSNDSEAFF.

The chain couples TRBV4-1 to TRBJ1-3, with D hard to call. The CDR3 is 16 amino acids. Germline V CDR1 and CDR2: MGHRA, YSYEKL. Trimming took off 0 bases at V and 0 bases at J, with 9 bases between the two ends. This chain's CDR3 is CASSQDGGSSGNTIYF. As DNA, the CDR3 is TGCGCCAGCAGCCAAGACGGCGGGAGCTCTGGAAACACCATATATTTT.

The rearrangement joins TRBV19 to TRBJ2-3, with D possibly being TRBD1 (5 bases). V shed 2 bases and J shed 0 bases, with 9 bases lying between them. This CDR3 region has 15 residues. The germline V gene has CDR1 LNHDA and CDR2 SQIVND (reference sequence). CDR3: CASSIQGLSTDTQYF. The CDR3 DNA reads as TGTGCCAGTAGTATACAGGGTTTGAGCACAGATACGCAGTATTTT.

The rearrangement joins TRBV7-9 to TRBJ2-7, with D perhaps TRBD2 (6 bases). Trimming removed 5 bases at V and 2 bases at J, with 13 bases between. The germline CDR1 and CDR2 sequences are SEHNR and FQNEAQ (reference sequence). CDR3 length equals 14 residues. CDR3 sequence reads: CASSRESNPYEQYF. The DNA of the CDR3 is TGTGCCAGCAGCCGGGAGTCCAACCCCTACGAGCAGTACTTC.

This clone has more than one count but fewer than ten. The J gene is TRBJ1-1, the V gene TRBV25-1; TRBD1 agrees at 10 bases. CDR1 and CDR2 (germline): MGHDK, SYGVNS. V was clipped by 2 bases and J by 4 bases; unmatched bases: 7. The CDR3 totals 16 residues. CDR3 protein: CASSEGGTGEVTEAFF. CDR3 nucleotides: TGTGCCAGCAGTGAAGGGGGGACAGGGGAGGTCACTGAAGCTTTCTTT.

The chain combines TRBV30 with TRBJ2-7, with 7 bases aligning to TRBD1. The trim removed 0 bases at V and 3 bases at J, leaving 14 bases unmatched. Germline V gene data show CDR1 as GTSNPN and CDR2 as SVGIG (reference sequence). This CDR3 is built from 17 residues. The chain's CDR3 is CAWSVRTQGQVIYEQYF. The CDR3 coding sequence is TGTGCCTGGAGTGTACGCACCCAAGGACAGGTAATCTACGAGCAGTACTTC.

This clone was seen only once. Other DNA sequences in this sample translate to the same CDR3. The CDR3 nucleotides read TGTGCCAGCAGCAGATCTAGCGGGTCGCTCTACGAGCAGTACTTC. It yields the protein CASSRSSGSLYEQYF. V usage is TRBV5-8 and J usage is TRBJ2-7, with 8 bases identical to TRBD2. V gave up 4 bases and J gave up 3 bases; unmatched junction bases: 9. CDR1 SGHTS and CDR2 YDEGEE come from the germline V gene. The CDR3 runs to 15 residues.